This T cell receptor beta chain was identified during a study of blood T cell repertoires in COVID-19. For the study at large: Both acute and convalescent COVID-19 samples were obtained from the United States, Italy and Spain. PBMCs, B-cell-depleted T cells, or T cells provided the cDNA or gDNA that made up the material.

In the source study's methods: Estimation of nucleated cell counts relied on the amplification of reference gene primers. Generated by immunoSEQ multiplex PCR, the TCRdb table keeps only in-frame clones and is missing some. The D gene and trimming were derived from the DNA, and the V and J assignments and clone size from that table. The sample lists more than 60,000 clones; 85% to 90% were seen once. The CDR3 contains 13 residues. CDR1 and CDR2 from the germline V gene are SGHTA and FQGNSA. Trimming took 4 bases from V and 4 from J, leaving 8 bases between them. Source material: peripheral blood. V gene TRBV7-2 combines with J gene TRBJ2-4, with no clear D. The clonotype comes from a woman between 45 and 60 years old with active COVID-19. In DNA, the CDR3 is TGTGCCAGCAGCTCCAGGCCGAAAAACATTCAGTACTTC. Translated: CASSSRPKNIQYF. Variable domain in full (rest from reference TRBV7-2 and TRBJ2-4): GAGVSQSPSNKVTEKGKDVELRCDPISGHTALYWYRQSLGQGLEFLIYFQGNSAPDKSGLPSDRFSAERTGGSVSTLTIQRTQQEDSAVYLCASSSRPKNIQYFGAGTRLSVL.